This TCR beta chain was sequenced in a study of blood T cell repertoires in COVID-19. From germline, CDR1 is LGHNA and CDR2 YNFKEQ. The CDR3 sequence is 14 residues long. Trimming left V 4 bases short and J 9 bases short, with 16 bases between. Produced via immunoSEQ multiplex PCR; TCRdb's table is partial and in-frame only. The table lists 65,000 to 85,000 clones, 83% of them singletons. Input material: peripheral blood. The TCR originated in a man between 50 and 59 years old with active COVID-19. This sequence joins TRBV4-2 and TRBJ2-1; D is unresolved. The CDR3 DNA reads TGTGCCAGCAGCCCGGGTGGAACCAACGGTGAGCAGTTCTTC. Its translation: CASSPGGTNGEQFF.